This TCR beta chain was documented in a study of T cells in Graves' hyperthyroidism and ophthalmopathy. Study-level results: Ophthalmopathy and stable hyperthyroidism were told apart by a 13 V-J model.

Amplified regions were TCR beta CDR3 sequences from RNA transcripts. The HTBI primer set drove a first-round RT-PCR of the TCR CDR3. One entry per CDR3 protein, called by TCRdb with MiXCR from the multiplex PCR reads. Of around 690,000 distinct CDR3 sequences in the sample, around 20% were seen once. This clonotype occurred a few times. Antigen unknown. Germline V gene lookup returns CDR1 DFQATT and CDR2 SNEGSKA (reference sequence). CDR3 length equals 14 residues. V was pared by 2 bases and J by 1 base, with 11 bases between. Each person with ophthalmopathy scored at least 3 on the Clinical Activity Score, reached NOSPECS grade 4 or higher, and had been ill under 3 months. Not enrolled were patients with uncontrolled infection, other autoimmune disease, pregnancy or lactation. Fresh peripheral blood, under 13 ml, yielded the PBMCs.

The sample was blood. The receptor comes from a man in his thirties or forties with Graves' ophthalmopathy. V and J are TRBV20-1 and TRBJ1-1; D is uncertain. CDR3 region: CSARPFTGNTEAFF. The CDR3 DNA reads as TGCAGTGCTAGACCCTTTACGGGGAACACTGAAGCTTTCTTT.